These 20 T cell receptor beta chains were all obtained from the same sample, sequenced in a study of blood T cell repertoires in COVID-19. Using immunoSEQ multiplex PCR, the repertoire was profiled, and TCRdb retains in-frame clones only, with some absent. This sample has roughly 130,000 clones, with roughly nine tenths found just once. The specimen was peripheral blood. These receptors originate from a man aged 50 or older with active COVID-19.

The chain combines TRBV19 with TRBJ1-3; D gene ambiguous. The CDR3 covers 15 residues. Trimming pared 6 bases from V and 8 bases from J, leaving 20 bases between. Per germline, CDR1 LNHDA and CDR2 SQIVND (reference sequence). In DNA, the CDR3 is TGTGCCAGTAGGCGAGTCGGGGTCGGGTTGGACACCATATATTTT. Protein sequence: CASRRVGVGLDTIYF.

The CDR3 is CASSLDGGQARAQYF. The DNA for the CDR3 is TGTGCCAGCAGCTTAGATGGCGGGCAGGCAAGAGCGCAGTATTTT. The J gene is TRBJ2-3, the V gene TRBV7-8, with D possibly TRBD2 on 5 matching bases. V was cut by 1 base and J by 10 bases, with 18 bases left in between. Germline lookup yields CDR1 SGHVS and CDR2 FQNEAQ. The length of the CDR3 is 15 residues. The full variable domain, with the rest looked up from reference TRBV7-8 and TRBJ2-3, is GAGVSQSPRYKVAKRGQDVALRCDPISGHVSLFWYQQALGQGPEFLTYFQNEAQLDKSGLPSDRFFAERPEGSVSTLKIQRTQQEDSAVYLCASSLDGGQARAQYFGPGTRLTVL.

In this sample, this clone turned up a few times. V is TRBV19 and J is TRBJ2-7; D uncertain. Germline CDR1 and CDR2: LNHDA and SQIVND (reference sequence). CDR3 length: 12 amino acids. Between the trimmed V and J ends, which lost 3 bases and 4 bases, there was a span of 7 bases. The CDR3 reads CASSISGYEQYV. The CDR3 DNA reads TGTGCCAGTAGTATTTCCGGGTACGAGCAGTACGTC.

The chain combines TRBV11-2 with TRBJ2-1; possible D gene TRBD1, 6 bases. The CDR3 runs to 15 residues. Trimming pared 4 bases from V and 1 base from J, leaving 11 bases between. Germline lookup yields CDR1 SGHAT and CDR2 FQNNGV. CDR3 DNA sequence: TGTGCCAGCAGCTACAGGGACGGGTCCTACAATGAGCAGTTCTTC. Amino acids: CASSYRDGSYNEQFF.

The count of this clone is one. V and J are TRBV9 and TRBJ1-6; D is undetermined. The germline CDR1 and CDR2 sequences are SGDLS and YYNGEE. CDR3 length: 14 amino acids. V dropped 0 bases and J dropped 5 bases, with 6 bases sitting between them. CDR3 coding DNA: TGTGCCAGCAGCGTAGGAGGAGATAATTCACCCCTCCACTTT. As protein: CASSVGGDNSPLHF. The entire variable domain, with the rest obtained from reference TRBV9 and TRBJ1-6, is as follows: DSGVTQTPKHLITATGQRVTLRCSPRSGDLSVYWYQQSLDQGLQFLIQYYNGEERAKGNILERFSAQQFPDLHSELNLSSLELGDSALYFCASSVGGDNSPLHFGNGTRLTVT.

CDR3 nucleotides: TGTGCCAGTAGTGGCCCGGGACAGGGGAACTCTCAGCCCCAGCATTTT. Amino acids: CASSGPGQGNSQPQHF. V gene TRBV19 combines with J gene TRBJ1-5; 10 bases match TRBD1. Germline V gene sequence: CDR1 LNHDA, CDR2 SQIVND (reference sequence). This CDR3 has 16 residues. The ends lost 5 bases at V and 6 bases at J; junction bases unmatched: 10.

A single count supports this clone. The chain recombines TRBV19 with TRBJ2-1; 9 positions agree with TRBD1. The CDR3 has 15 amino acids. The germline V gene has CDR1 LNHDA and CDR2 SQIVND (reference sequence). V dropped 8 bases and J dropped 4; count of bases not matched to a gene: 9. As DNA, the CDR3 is TGTGCCAGTGCCCTTGACAGGGGGTCATACAATGAGCAGTTCTTC. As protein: CASALDRGSYNEQFF.

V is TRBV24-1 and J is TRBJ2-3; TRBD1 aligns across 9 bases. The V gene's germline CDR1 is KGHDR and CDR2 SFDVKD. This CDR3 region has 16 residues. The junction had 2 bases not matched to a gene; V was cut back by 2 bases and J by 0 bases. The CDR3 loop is CATSDSGQGSTDTQYF. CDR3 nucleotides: TGTGCCACCAGTGATTCAGGACAGGGGAGCACAGATACGCAGTATTTT.

CDR3 region: CASTGHYYEQYF. The CDR3, as DNA: TGTGCCAGCACGGGACACTACTACGAGCAGTACTTC. This chain links TRBV12-3 or TRBV12-4 with TRBJ2-7; D is possibly TRBD1 (6 bases). V was trimmed by 7 bases and J by 3 bases, leaving 10 bases between them. The CDR3 totals 12 residues.

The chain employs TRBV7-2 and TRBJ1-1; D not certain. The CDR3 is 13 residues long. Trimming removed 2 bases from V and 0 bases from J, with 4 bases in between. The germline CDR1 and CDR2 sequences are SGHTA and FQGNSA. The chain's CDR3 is CASSLSVNTEAFF. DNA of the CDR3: TGTGCCAGCAGCTTAAGCGTGAACACTGAAGCTTTCTTT.

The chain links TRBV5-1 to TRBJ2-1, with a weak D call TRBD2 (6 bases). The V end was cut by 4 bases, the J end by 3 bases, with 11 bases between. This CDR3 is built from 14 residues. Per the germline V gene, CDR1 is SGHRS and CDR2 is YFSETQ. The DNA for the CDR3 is TGCGCCAGCAGCCCGGGGGATCTCTACAATGAGCAGTTCTTC. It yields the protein CASSPGDLYNEQFF.

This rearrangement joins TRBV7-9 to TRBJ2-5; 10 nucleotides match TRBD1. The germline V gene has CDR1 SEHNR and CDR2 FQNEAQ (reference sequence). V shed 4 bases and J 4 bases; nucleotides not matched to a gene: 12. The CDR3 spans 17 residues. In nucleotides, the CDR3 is TGTGCCAGCAGCTGGGCGGACAGGGGGAATGTTCGAGAGACCCAGTACTTC. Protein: CASSWADRGNVRETQYF. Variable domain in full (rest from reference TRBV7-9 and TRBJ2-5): DTGVSQNPRHKITKRGQNVTFRCDPISEHNRLYWYRQTLGQGPEFLTYFQNEAQLEKSRLLSDRFSAERPKGSFSTLEIQRTEQGDSAMYLCASSWADRGNVRETQYFGPGTRLLVL.

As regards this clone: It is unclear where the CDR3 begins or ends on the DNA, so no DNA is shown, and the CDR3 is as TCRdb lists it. CDR3 region: CASSLARGARTPGSCFF. The gene calls are TRBV5-1 and TRBJ2-2; the table gives TRBD2 as D, unverified against the DNA. Including both end residues, the CDR3 is 17 amino acids long. Per the germline V gene, CDR1 is SGHRS and CDR2 is YFSETQ.

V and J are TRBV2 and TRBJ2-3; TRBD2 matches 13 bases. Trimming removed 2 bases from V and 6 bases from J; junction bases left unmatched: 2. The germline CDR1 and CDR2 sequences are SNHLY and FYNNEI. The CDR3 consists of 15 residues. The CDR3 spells CASSETSGGGDTQYF. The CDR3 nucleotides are TGTGCCAGCAGTGAAACTAGCGGGGGGGGCGATACGCAGTATTTT.

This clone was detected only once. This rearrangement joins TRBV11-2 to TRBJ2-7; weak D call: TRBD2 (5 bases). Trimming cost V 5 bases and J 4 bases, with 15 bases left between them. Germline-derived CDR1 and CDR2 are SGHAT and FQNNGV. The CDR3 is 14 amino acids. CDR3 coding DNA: TGTGCCAGCAGCCCGGAGAGAGGGTATTACGAGCAGTACGTC. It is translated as CASSPERGYYEQYV.

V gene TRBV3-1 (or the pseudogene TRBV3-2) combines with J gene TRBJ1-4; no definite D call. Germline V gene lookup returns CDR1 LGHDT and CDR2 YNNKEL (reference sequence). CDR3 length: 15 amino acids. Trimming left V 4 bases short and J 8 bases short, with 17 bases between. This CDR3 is CASSLKALRREKLFF. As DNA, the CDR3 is TGTGCCAGCAGCCTAAAGGCCCTACGGAGAGAAAAACTGTTTTTT.

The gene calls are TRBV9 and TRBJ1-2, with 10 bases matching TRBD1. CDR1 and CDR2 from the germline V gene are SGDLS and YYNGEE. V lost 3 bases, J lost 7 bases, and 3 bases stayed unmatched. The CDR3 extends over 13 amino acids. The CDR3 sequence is CASSDRDRGGYTF. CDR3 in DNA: TGTGCCAGCAGCGACCGGGACAGGGGTGGCTACACCTTC.

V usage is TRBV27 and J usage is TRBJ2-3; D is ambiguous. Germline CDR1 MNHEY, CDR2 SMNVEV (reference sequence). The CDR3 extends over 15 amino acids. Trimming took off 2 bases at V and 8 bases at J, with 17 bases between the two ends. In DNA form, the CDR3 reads TGTGCCAGCAGTTTACTTGATGGGCCCCGTAGTACGCAGTATTTT. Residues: CASSLLDGPRSTQYF.

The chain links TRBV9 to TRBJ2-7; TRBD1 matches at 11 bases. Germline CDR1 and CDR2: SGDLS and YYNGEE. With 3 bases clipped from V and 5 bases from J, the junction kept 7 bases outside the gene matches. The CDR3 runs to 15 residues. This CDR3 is CASSGTGGWLDEQYF. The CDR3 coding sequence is TGTGCCAGCAGCGGGACAGGGGGCTGGTTGGACGAGCAGTACTTC.

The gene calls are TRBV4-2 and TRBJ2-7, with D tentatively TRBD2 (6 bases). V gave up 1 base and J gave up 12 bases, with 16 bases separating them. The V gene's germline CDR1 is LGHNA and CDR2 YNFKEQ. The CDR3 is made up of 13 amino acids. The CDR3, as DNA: TGTGCCAGCAGCCAAGGGCCGGGGACGGGGGTGTACTTC. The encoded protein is CASSQGPGTGVYF.